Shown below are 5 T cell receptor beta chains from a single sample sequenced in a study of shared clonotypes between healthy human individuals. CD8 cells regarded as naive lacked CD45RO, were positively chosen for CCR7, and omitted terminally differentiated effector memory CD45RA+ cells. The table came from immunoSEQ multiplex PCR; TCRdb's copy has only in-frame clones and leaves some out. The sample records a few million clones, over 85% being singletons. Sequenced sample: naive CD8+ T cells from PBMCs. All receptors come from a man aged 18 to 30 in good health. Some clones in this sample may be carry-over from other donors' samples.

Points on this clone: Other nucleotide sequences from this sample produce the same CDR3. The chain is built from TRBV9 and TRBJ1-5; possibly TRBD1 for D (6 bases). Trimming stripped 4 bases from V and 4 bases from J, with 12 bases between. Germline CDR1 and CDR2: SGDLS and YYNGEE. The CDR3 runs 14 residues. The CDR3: CASSPGRGNQPQHF. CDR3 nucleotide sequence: TGTGCCAGCAGCCCTGGGAGGGGGAATCAGCCCCAGCATTTT. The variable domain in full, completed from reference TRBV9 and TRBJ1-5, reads DSGVTQTPKHLITATGQRVTLRCSPRSGDLSVYWYQQSLDQGLQFLIQYYNGEERAKGNILERFSAQQFPDLHSELNLSSLELGDSALYFCASSPGRGNQPQHFGDGTRLSIL.

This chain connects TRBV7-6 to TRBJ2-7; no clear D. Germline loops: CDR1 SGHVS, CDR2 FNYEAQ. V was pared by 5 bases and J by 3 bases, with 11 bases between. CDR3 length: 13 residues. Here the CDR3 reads CASSTTQDYEQYF. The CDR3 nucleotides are TGTGCCAGCAGCACCACTCAGGACTACGAGCAGTACTTC. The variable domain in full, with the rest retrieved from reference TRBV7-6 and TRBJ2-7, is GAGVSQSPRYKVTKRGQDVALRCDPISGHVSLYWYRQALGQGPEFLTYFNYEAQQDKSGLPNDRFSAERPEGSISTLTIQRTEQRDSAMYRCASSTTQDYEQYFGPGTRLTVT.

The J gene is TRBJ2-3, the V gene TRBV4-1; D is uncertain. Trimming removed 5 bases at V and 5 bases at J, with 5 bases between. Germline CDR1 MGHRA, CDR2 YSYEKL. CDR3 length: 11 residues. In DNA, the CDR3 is TGCGCCAGCAGCTCGGGAGATACGCAGTATTTT. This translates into CASSSGDTQYF.

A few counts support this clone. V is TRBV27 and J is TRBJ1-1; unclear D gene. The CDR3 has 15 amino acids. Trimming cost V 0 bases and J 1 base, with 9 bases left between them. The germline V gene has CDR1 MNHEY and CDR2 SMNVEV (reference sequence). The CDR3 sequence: CASSLSYRSNTEAFF. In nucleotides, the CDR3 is TGTGCCAGCAGTTTATCCTACAGATCGAACACTGAAGCTTTCTTT.

The CDR3 DNA reads TGTGCCAGCAGTTCGATTGGACTAGCGGGAGTCCATGAGCAGTTCTTC. Its protein product is CASSSIGLAGVHEQFF. This sequence joins TRBV28 and TRBJ2-1, with 13 bases aligning to TRBD2. The CDR3 is 16 amino acids. The germline gives CDR1 MDHEN, CDR2 SYDVKM. The V gene end was trimmed by 4 bases and the J gene end by 8 bases; junction bases not matched to a gene: 8.